In this sample, the clone carrying this T cell receptor (beta chain) turned up many times. Its specificity is unknown. The record originates from a study of T cells in Graves' hyperthyroidism and ophthalmopathy. Those with hyperthyroidism were 18 to 65 years old, newly diagnosed, and ill for under 2 months. Sampled blood dates from first hyperthyroidism diagnosis, and it precedes any ophthalmopathy symptoms. Fresh peripheral blood, 10 ml, was the source of the PBMCs. Study results and caveats: Prediction of ophthalmopathy progression came a median roughly 6.4 months pre-onset.

The source material, RNA transcripts, was used to amplify TCR beta CDR3 regions. TCR CDR3 regions were first amplified by RT-PCR with HTBI primers. TCRdb reprocessed the multiplex PCR reads with MiXCR, giving one entry per CDR3 protein. The sample has fewer than 350,000 distinct CDR3 sequences, 13% seen once. Germline CDR1 and CDR2: DFQATT and SNEGSKA (reference sequence). The V end lost 3 bases, the J end lost 7 bases, and 16 bases lay between the germline ends. This CDR3 is built from 15 residues. The chain links TRBV20-1 to TRBJ1-6; possible D gene TRBD1, 5 bases. Material for sequencing was blood. The TCR sequence derives from a young woman with Graves' hyperthyroidism that later progressed to Graves' ophthalmopathy. The DNA of the CDR3 is TGCAGTGCTAGCCCGGGACTGCACTACAATTCACCCCTCCACTTT. Translation: CSASPGLHYNSPLHF.